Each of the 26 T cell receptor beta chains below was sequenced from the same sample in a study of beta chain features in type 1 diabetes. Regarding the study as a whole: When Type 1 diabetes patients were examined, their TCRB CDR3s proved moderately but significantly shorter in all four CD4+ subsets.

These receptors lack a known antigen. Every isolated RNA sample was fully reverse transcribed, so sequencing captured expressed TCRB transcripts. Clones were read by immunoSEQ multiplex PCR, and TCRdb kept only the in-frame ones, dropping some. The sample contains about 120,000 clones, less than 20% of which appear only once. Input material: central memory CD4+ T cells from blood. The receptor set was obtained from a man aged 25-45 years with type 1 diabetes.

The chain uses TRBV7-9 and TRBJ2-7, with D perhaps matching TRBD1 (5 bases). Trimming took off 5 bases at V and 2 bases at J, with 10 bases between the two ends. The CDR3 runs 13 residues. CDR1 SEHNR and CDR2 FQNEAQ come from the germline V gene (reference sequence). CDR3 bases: TGTGCCAGCAGCCAAGAGACAGCCTACGAGCAGTACTTC. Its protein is CASSQETAYEQYF. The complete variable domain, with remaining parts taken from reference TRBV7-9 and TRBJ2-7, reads DTGVSQNPRHKITKRGQNVTFRCDPISEHNRLYWYRQTLGQGPEFLTYFQNEAQLEKSRLLSDRFSAERPKGSFSTLEIQRTEQGDSAMYLCASSQETAYEQYFGPGTRLTVT.

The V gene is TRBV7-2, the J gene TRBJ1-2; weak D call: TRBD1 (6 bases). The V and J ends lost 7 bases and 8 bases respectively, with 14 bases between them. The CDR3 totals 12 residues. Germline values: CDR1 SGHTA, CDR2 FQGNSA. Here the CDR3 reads CASTPYGGGYTF. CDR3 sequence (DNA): TGTGCCAGCACCCCTTACGGGGGCGGCTACACCTTC.

CDR3 DNA: TGTGCCAGCAGCCAAGATCTCTACGAGCAGTACTTC. Residues: CASSQDLYEQYF. The rearrangement links TRBV4-2 to TRBJ2-7; no reliable D call. CDR3 length: 12 amino acids. The V and J ends lost 0 bases and 3 bases respectively, with 3 bases between them. Germline CDR1 is LGHNA and CDR2 is YNFKEQ.

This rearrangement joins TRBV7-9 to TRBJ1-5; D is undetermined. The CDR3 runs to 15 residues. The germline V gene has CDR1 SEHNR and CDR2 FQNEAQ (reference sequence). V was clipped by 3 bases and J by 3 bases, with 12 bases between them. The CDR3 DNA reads TGTGCCAGCAGCTTTTGGAGAATGGTCAATCAGCCCCAGCATTTT. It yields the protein CASSFWRMVNQPQHF.

CDR3 residues: CASSLRQTNNSPLHF. The CDR3 DNA sequence: TGCGCCAGCAGCTTACGGCAAACGAATAATTCACCCCTCCACTTT. The rearrangement joins TRBV5-1 to TRBJ1-6; D unresolved. Germline assignment: CDR1 SGHRS and CDR2 YFSETQ. The V end was cut by 2 bases, the J end by 5 bases, with 11 bases between. The CDR3 totals 15 residues.

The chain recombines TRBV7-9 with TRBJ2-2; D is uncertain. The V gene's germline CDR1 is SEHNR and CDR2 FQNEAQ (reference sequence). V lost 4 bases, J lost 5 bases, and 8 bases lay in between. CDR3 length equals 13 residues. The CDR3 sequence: CASSYGRTGELFF. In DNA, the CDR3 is TGTGCCAGCAGCTACGGTAGGACCGGGGAGCTGTTTTTT.

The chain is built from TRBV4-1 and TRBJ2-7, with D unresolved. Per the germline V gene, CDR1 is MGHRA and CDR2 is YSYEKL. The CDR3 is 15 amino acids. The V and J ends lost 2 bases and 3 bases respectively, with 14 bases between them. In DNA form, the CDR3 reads TGCGCCAGCAGCCAAAACACCGGGTCAGGCTACGAGCAGTACTTC. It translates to CASSQNTGSGYEQYF.

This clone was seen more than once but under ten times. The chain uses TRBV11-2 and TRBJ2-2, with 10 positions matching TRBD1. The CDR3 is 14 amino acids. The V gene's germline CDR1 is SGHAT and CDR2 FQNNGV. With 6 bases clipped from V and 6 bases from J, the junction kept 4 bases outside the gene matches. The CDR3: CASSPGQGSGELFF. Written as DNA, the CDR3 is TGTGCCAGCAGTCCGGGACAGGGGTCCGGGGAGCTGTTTTTT.

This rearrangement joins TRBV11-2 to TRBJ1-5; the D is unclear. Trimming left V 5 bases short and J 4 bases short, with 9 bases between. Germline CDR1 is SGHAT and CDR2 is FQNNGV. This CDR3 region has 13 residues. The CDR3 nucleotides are TGTGCCAGCAGCCTCGGGGTGAATCAGCCCCAGCATTTT. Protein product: CASSLGVNQPQHF.

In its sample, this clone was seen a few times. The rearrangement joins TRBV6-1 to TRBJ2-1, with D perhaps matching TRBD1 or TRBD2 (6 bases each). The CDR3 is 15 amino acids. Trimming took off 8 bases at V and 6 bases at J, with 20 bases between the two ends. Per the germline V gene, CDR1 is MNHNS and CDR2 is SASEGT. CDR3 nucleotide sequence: TGTGCCAGCGTTAAGGGGGTAGCGGTTTCCAATGAGCAGTTCTTC. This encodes CASVKGVAVSNEQFF.

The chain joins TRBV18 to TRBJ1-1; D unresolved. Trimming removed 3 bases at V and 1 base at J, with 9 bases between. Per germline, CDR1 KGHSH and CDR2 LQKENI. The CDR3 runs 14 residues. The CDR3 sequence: CASSPQAGNTEAFF. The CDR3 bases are TGTGCCAGCTCACCCCAGGCGGGGAACACTGAAGCTTTCTTT.

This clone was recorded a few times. In DNA, the CDR3 is TGCAGCGTTGAGGACTGGGCCGGCCCGAGGAATGAGCAGTTCTTC. Translation gives CSVEDWAGPRNEQFF. The chain joins TRBV29-1 to TRBJ2-1; tentatively, D is TRBD2 (5 bases). The V end was cut by 3 bases, the J end by 7 bases, with 19 bases between. CDR1 and CDR2 (germline): SQVTM, ANQGSEA. This CDR3 contains 15 residues.

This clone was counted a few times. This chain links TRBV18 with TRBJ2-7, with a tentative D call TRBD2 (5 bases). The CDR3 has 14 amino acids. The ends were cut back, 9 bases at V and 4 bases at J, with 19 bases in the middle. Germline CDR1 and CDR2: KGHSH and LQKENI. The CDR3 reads CASQQGRGLYEQYF. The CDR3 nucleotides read TGTGCCAGTCAGCAAGGTCGGGGTTTATACGAGCAGTACTTC.

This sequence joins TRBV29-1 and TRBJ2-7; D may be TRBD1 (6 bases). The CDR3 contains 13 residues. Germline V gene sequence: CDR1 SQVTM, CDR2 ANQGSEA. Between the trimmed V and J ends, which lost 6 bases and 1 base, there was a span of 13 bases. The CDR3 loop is CSVMADSSYEQYF. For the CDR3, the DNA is TGCAGCGTCATGGCGGACAGTTCCTACGAGCAGTACTTC.

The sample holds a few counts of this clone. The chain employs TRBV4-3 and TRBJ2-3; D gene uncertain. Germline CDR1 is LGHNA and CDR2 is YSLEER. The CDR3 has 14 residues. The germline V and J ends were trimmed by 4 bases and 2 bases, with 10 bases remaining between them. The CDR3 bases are TGCGCCAGCAGCCTCTCGGGTGCCACAGATACGCAGTATTTT. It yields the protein CASSLSGATDTQYF.

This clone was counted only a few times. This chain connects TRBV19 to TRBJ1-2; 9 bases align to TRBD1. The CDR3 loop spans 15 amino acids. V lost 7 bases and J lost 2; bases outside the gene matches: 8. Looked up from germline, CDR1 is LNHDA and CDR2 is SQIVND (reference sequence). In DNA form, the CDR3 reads TGTGCCAGTACCGACACCGGGACAGGGAACTATGGCTACACCTTC. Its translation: CASTDTGTGNYGYTF.

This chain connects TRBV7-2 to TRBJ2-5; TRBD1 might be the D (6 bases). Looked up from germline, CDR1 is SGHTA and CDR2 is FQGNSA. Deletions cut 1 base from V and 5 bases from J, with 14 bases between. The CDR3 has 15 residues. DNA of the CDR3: TGTGCCAGCAGCTTAGTTTATGGGGGCCGGGAGACCCAGTACTTC. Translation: CASSLVYGGRETQYF.

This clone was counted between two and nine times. CDR3 sequence (DNA): TGCGCCAGCAGCCTCGACGACAGGGTTTCCTATAATTCACCCCTCCACTTT. Amino acids: CASSLDDRVSYNSPLHF. The gene calls are TRBV23-1 and TRBJ1-6; 7 bases fit TRBD1. TRBV23-1 is flagged as an ORF with uncertain function. With 6 bases clipped from V and 1 base from J, the junction kept 9 bases outside the gene matches. This CDR3 is 17 amino acids long.

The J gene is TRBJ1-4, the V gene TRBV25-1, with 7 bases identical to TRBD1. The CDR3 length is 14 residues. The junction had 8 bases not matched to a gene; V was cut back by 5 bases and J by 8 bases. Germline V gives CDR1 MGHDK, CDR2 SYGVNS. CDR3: CASSWTGGSEKLFF. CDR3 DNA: TGTGCCAGCAGTTGGACAGGAGGGTCGGAAAAACTGTTTTTT.

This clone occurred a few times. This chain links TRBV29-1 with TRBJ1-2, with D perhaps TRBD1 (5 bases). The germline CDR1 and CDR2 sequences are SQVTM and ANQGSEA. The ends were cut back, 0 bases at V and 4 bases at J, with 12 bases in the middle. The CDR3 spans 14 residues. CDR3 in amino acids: CSVEDRAGGYGYTF. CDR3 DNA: TGCAGCGTTGAAGATAGGGCCGGGGGCTATGGCTACACCTTC.

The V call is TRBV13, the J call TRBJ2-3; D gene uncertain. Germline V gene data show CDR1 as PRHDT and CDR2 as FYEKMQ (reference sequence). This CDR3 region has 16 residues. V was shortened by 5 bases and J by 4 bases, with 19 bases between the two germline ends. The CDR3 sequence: CASSVYRPGEADTQYF. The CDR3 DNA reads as TGTGCCAGCAGCGTATACCGGCCCGGTGAGGCAGATACGCAGTATTTT.

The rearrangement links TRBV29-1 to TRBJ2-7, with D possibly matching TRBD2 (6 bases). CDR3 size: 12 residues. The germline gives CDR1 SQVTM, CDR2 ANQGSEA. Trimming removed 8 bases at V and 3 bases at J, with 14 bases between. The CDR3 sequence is CSIRRGGYEQYF. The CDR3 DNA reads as TGCAGCATTCGGAGGGGTGGCTACGAGCAGTACTTC.

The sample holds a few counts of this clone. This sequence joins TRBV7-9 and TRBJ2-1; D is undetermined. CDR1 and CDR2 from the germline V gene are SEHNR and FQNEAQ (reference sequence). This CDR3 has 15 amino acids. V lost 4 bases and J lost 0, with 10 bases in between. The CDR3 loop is CASSSDLGSYNEQFF. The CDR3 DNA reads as TGTGCCAGCAGCTCCGATCTGGGCTCCTACAATGAGCAGTTCTTC.

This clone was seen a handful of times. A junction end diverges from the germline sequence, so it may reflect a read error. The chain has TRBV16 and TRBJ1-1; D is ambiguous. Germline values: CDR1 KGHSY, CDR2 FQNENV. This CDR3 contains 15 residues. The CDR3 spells CASSQSMARNAEAFF. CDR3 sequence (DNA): TGTGCCAGCAGCCAATCGATGGCACGGAACGCTGAAGCTTTCTTT. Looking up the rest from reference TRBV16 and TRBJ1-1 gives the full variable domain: GEEVAQTPKHLVRGEGQKAKLYCAPIKGHSYVFWYQQVLKNEFKFLISFQNENVFDETGMPKERFSAKCLPNSPCSLEIQATKLEDSAVYFCASSQSMARNAEAFFGQGTRLTVV.

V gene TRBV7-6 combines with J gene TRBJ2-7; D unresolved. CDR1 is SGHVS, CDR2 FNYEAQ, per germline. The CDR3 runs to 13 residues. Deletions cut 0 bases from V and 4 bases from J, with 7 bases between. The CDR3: CASSLAVGYEQYF. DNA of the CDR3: TGTGCCAGCAGCTTAGCGGTCGGGTACGAGCAGTACTTC.

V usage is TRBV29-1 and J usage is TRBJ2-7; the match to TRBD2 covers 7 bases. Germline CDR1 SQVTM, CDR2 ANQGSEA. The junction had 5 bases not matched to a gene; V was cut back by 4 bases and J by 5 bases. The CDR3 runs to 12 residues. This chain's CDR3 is CSVVRGVDEQYF. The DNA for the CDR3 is TGCAGCGTTGTACGGGGGGTTGACGAGCAGTACTTC.